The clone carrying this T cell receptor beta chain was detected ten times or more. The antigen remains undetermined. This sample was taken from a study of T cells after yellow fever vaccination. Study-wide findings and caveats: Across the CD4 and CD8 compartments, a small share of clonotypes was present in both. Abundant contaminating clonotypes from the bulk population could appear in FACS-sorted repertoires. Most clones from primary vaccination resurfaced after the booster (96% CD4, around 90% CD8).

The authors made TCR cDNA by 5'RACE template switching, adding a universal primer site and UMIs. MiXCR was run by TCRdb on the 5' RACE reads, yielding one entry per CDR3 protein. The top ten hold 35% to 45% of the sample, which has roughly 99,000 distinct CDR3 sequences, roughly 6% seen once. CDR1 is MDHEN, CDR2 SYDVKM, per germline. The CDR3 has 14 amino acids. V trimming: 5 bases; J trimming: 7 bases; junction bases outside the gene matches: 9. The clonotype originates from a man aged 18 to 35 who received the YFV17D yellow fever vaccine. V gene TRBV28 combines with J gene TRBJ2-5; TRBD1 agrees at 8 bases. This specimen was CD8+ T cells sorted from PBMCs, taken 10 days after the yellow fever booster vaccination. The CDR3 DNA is TGTGCCAGCAGTCCATACAGGGGGGCCGTGACCCAGTACTTC. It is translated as CASSPYRGAVTQYF.